The 25 T cell receptor beta chains listed next were all sequenced from one sample in a study of CDR3 diversity in severe acne. TCRdb re-called the PCR reads through MiXCR, storing one row per CDR3 protein. There are around 100,000 distinct CDR3 sequences in the sample; roughly half occur only once, and roughly 12% lies in the top ten. The sequenced sample was blood. The receptors were sampled from a male donor with acne.

This clonotype was counted only a few times. This chain uses TRBV7-6 with TRBJ2-1; 14 nucleotides line up with TRBD2. CDR1 is SGHVS and CDR2 is FNYEAQ in the germline V gene. The CDR3 length is 17 residues. The ends lost 5 bases at V and 9 bases at J; junction bases unmatched: 12. CDR3 sequence: CASSTGLAGGWLSEQFF. In DNA, the CDR3 is TGTGCCAGCAGCACCGGACTAGCGGGAGGTTGGCTCAGTGAGCAGTTCTTC.

This clonotype was counted ten times or more. J is TRBJ2-3 and V is TRBV20-1, with a tentative D call TRBD2 (7 bases). The CDR3 sequence is 15 residues long. Germline values: CDR1 DFQATT, CDR2 SNEGSKA (reference sequence). V was shortened by 1 base and J by 5 bases, with 16 bases between the two germline ends. The CDR3, as DNA: TGCAGTGCTAGAGTAGGCGGGGGCGACGTAGATACGCAGTATTTT. Amino acids: CSARVGGGDVDTQYF.

The J gene is TRBJ2-7, the V gene TRBV24-1, with D possibly TRBD2 on 6 matching bases. Germline-derived CDR1 and CDR2 are KGHDR and SFDVKD. V gave up 4 bases and J gave up 2 bases, with 14 bases separating them. This CDR3 comprises 15 residues. The CDR3 spells CATSDSGTVTYEQYF. DNA for the CDR3: TGTGCCACCAGTGACTCCGGGACTGTGACCTACGAGCAGTACTTC.

The chain is built from TRBV29-1 and TRBJ1-3, with TRBD1 as a possible D gene (6 bases). There are 15 residues in the CDR3. V was pared by 6 bases and J by 2 bases, with 17 bases between. The germline V gene encodes CDR1 SQVTM and CDR2 ANQGSEA. The CDR3 loop is CSVLTGGAPGNTIYF. CDR3 DNA: TGCAGCGTATTGACAGGCGGCGCCCCTGGAAACACCATATATTTT.

The chain is built from TRBV7-9 and TRBJ1-1; D is unresolved. The CDR3 is 13 residues long. The ends were cut back, 8 bases at V and 0 bases at J, with 10 bases in the middle. Germline V lookup: CDR1 SEHNR, CDR2 FQNEAQ (reference sequence). This chain's CDR3 is CASSETMNTEAFF. The CDR3 coding sequence is TGTGCCAGCTCGGAGACGATGAACACTGAAGCTTTCTTT.

This clonotype was seen repeatedly, ten times or more. This sequence joins TRBV2 and TRBJ2-2; 9 bases line up with TRBD1. V dropped 6 bases and J dropped 5; count of bases not matched to a gene: 10. CDR3 size: 16 residues. Germline V gene data show CDR1 as SNHLY and CDR2 as FYNNEI. CDR3 protein: CASSTSSGTGTGELFF. CDR3 DNA: TGTGCCAGCAGCACGTCCTCCGGGACAGGGACCGGGGAGCTGTTTTTT.

The sample holds many counts of this clonotype. This rearrangement joins TRBV2 to TRBJ2-1; TRBD2 agrees at 9 bases. The V gene end was trimmed by 6 bases and the J gene end by 3 bases; junction bases not matched to a gene: 12. Germline assignment: CDR1 SNHLY and CDR2 FYNNEI. This CDR3 contains 17 residues. The DNA for the CDR3 is TGTGCCAGCAGCAAGCCCCCCGCGGGAGGGAACTACAATGAGCAGTTCTTC. The encoded protein is CASSKPPAGGNYNEQFF.

This clonotype is medium-sized (0.01 to 0.1%). This chain uses TRBV6-6 with TRBJ2-3; D is ambiguous. Trimming cost V 2 bases and J 4 bases, with 4 bases left between them. Germline V CDR1 and CDR2: MNHNY, SVGAGI (reference sequence). This CDR3 contains 12 residues. The CDR3 DNA follows: TGTGCCAGCAGTTACCCTGCAGATACGCAGTATTTT. It codes for CASSYPADTQYF.

The chain has TRBV20-1 and TRBJ2-1, with TRBD2 identical over 13 bases. Germline V lookup: CDR1 DFQATT, CDR2 SNEGSKA (reference sequence). V was pared by 0 bases and J by 5 bases, with 4 bases of the junction left unmatched. This CDR3 has 16 amino acids. CDR3 nucleotide sequence: TGCAGTGCTAGAGATGTAACTAGCGGGAGGGACAATGAGCAGTTCTTC. Protein product: CSARDVTSGRDNEQFF.

The CDR3 is CANRLAGGNTGELFF. In DNA, the CDR3 is TGTGCCAACAGACTAGCGGGAGGGAACACCGGGGAGCTGTTTTTT. The V and J genes are TRBV7-9 and TRBJ2-2; 13 nucleotides agree with TRBD2. The ends lost 10 bases at V and 1 base at J; junction bases unmatched: 3. The CDR3 totals 15 residues. Germline V lookup: CDR1 SEHNR, CDR2 FQNEAQ (reference sequence).

The sample holds one count of this clonotype. The chain has TRBV9 and TRBJ1-1; weak D call: TRBD1 (5 bases). The CDR3 spans 18 residues. Between the trimmed V and J ends, which lost 4 bases and 0 bases, there was a span of 22 bases. Germline V CDR1 and CDR2: SGDLS, YYNGEE. The CDR3 coding sequence is TGTGCCAGCAGCCCCGCATATCGACAGAGACGCATGAACACTGAAGCTTTCTTT. The encoded protein is CASSPAYRQRRMNTEAFF.

V is TRBV12-3 or TRBV12-4 and J is TRBJ1-5, with a weak D call TRBD1 (5 bases). V lost 4 bases and J 2 bases, leaving 12 bases between the germline ends. The CDR3 loop spans 15 amino acids. The CDR3 sequence is CASSSGREGNQPQHF. For the CDR3, the DNA is TGTGCCAGCAGTTCAGGGCGGGAGGGCAATCAGCCCCAGCATTTT.

This rearrangement joins TRBV25-1 to TRBJ2-6; D gene uncertain. CDR1 is MGHDK and CDR2 is SYGVNS in the germline V gene. This CDR3 spans 18 amino acids. Trimming stripped 2 bases from V and 0 bases from J, with 14 bases between. CDR3 coding DNA: TGTGCCAGCAGTGAACGGATCGAAGCCTACTCTGGGGCCAACGTCCTGACTTTC. Protein product: CASSERIEAYSGANVLTF.

The chain joins TRBV4-1 to TRBJ2-1; 9 positions agree with TRBD1. From germline, CDR1 is MGHRA and CDR2 YSYEKL. V shed 0 bases and J 3 bases; nucleotides not matched to a gene: 3. The CDR3 length is 16 residues. The CDR3 protein is CASSQDATGGYNEQFF. CDR3 in DNA: TGCGCCAGCAGCCAAGACGCGACAGGGGGCTACAATGAGCAGTTCTTC.

V is TRBV6-5 and J is TRBJ2-1, with 9 nucleotides matching TRBD2. The CDR3 is 14 amino acids. V dropped 2 bases and J dropped 8; count of bases not matched to a gene: 4. Looked up from germline, CDR1 is MNHEY and CDR2 is SVGAGI. CDR3 bases: TGTGCCAGCAGTTACGGGACTAGCAACCATGAGCAGTTCTTC. Residues: CASSYGTSNHEQFF.

This clonotype was counted only a few times. This CDR3 reads CATSRENSMAPPNEKLFF. The DNA of the CDR3 is TGTGCCACCAGCAGAGAAAACAGTATGGCTCCTCCTAATGAAAAACTGTTTTTT. The chain links TRBV15 to TRBJ1-4; no clear D gene. Per the germline V gene, CDR1 is LNHNV and CDR2 is YYDKDF (reference sequence). This CDR3 contains 18 residues. V lost 0 bases and J 3 bases, leaving 17 bases between the germline ends.

The V gene is TRBV9, the J gene TRBJ2-7; TRBD2 is a possible D gene (7 bases). The V and J ends lost 3 bases and 7 bases respectively, with 23 bases between them. CDR3 length equals 16 residues. Germline assignment: CDR1 SGDLS and CDR2 YYNGEE. CDR3 loop: CASSAGCGGARREQYF. DNA for the CDR3: TGTGCCAGCAGCGCGGGGTGCGGGGGCGCCCGTCGGGAGCAGTACTTC.

The chain uses TRBV25-1 and TRBJ2-3; TRBD2 aligns across 8 bases. Per the germline V gene, CDR1 is MGHDK and CDR2 is SYGVNS. CDR3 length: 10 residues. With 8 bases clipped from V and 11 bases from J, the junction kept 3 bases outside the gene matches. The chain's CDR3 is CASGTREQYF. The CDR3 bases are TGTGCCAGCGGGACTAGGGAGCAGTATTTT.

The V call is TRBV5-4, the J call TRBJ1-3, with D perhaps matching TRBD1 (5 bases). Germline values: CDR1 SGHNT, CDR2 YYREEE (reference sequence). Deletions cut 1 base from V and 2 bases from J, with 7 bases between. The CDR3 extends over 14 amino acids. The CDR3 sequence: CASSLRGTGNTIYF. The CDR3 DNA is TGTGCCAGCAGCTTGAGGGGAACTGGAAACACCATATATTTT.

To note about this clonotype: The junction shows a germline mismatch at one end, possibly a read error. The J gene is TRBJ2-1, the V gene TRBV7-8; 10 bases are a match to TRBD2. CDR1 SGHVS and CDR2 FQNEAQ come from the germline V gene. The CDR3 is 14 amino acids. The CDR3 DNA sequence: TGTGCTAGCAGCTTAGCGGGGGGCTACAATGAGCAGTTCTTC. This gives the protein CASSLAGGYNEQFF.

The table lists this clonotype with many counts. The chain employs TRBV5-1 and TRBJ2-2; TRBD2 might be the D (5 bases). CDR1 and CDR2 (germline): SGHRS, YFSETQ. This CDR3 has 17 amino acids. The V end lost 5 bases, the J end lost 0 bases, and 17 bases lay between the germline ends. The CDR3 protein is CASSKIPTRTNTGELFF. In DNA form, the CDR3 reads TGCGCCAGCAGTAAAATCCCTACTAGAACGAACACCGGGGAGCTGTTTTTT. The full variable domain, in which reference TRBV5-1 and TRBJ2-2 provide the parts outside the CDR3, is KAGVTQTPRYLIKTRGQQVTLSCSPISGHRSVSWYQQTPGQGLQFLFEYFSETQRNKGNFPGRFSGRQFSNSRSEMNVSTLELGDSALYLCASSKIPTRTNTGELFFGEGSRLTVL.

The sample holds many counts of this clonotype. The rearrangement joins TRBV5-6 to TRBJ2-2; D uncertain. The CDR3 has 12 residues. Germline values: CDR1 SGHDT, CDR2 YYEEEE. V shed 1 base and J shed 7 bases, with 5 bases lying between them. CDR3: CASSLTHGELFF. For the CDR3, the DNA is TGTGCCAGCAGCTTGACCCACGGGGAGCTGTTTTTT.

Only a few counts were recorded for this clonotype. The chain is built from TRBV25-1 and TRBJ2-5; D may be TRBD2 (6 bases). Trimming took off 3 bases at V and 2 bases at J, with 10 bases between the two ends. CDR1 and CDR2 (germline): MGHDK, SYGVNS. The CDR3 totals 14 residues. The CDR3 here is CASSDGGIQETQYF. Here the CDR3 DNA reads TGTGCCAGCAGTGATGGGGGGATACAAGAGACCCAGTACTTC.

In this sample, this clonotype turned up a few times. CDR3 loop: CASKGSFSGDPEAFF. The CDR3 nucleotides read TGTGCCAGCAAAGGTTCTTTCTCAGGGGATCCTGAAGCTTTCTTT. This rearrangement joins TRBV6-5 to TRBJ1-1; the D gene is possibly TRBD1 (6 bases). Germline CDR1 is MNHEY and CDR2 is SVGAGI. The CDR3 length is 15 residues. The V end was cut by 7 bases, the J end by 6 bases, with 21 bases between.

As DNA, the CDR3 is TGTGCCAGCAGTTTTTGGGGACAGGGGTCCCATGGCTACACCTTC. Protein sequence: CASSFWGQGSHGYTF. The genes are TRBV28 and TRBJ1-2, with 10 bases aligning to TRBD1. The length of the CDR3 is 15 residues. J gave up 6 bases and V 3 bases, and 7 bases lay outside the gene matches. Germline lookup yields CDR1 MDHEN and CDR2 SYDVKM.